This TCR beta chain was captured by sequencing in a study of CD8+CD57+ T cells in acquired aplastic anemia. Across the study: On average, sorted CD4+ and CD8+ cells gave 2.5 to 4 ug of DNA. Study-level results: Patients showed no significant difference from controls in CD8+ Simpson's diversity. There were about 27 CD8+ CDR3 sequences that occurred in both patients and controls.

The use of genomic DNA as template underpinned the TCR beta VDJ and CDR3 profiling. One entry per CDR3 protein results from TCRdb running MiXCR on the reads. The data show 100,000 to 150,000 distinct CDR3 sequences, 55% to 60% seen once. Selection for sequencing was limited to patients who had shown CD8+CD57+ cell expansion by flow cytometry. The cohort consisted entirely of patients having severe acquired aplastic anemia. Germline values: CDR1 SQVTM, CDR2 ANQGSEA. The CDR3 comprises 15 residues, both ends counted. Regarding this clonotype: Its specificity is unknown. The CDR3 does not close with the conserved phenylalanine or tryptophan, likely indicating a read error. It is unclear where the CDR3 begins or ends on the DNA, so no DNA is shown, and the CDR3 is as TCRdb lists it.

The receptor's source is a human donor with aplastic anemia. What was sequenced was sorted CD4+, CD8+, or CD8+CD57+ T cells (not recorded which) from PBMCs. The chain uses TRBV29-1 and TRBJ1-2; the D segment call TRBD1 is taken from the table without a DNA check. CDR3 amino acids: CSVLTLGQGDYGYSL.